A single T cell receptor beta chain is shown here with its context. Using immunoSEQ multiplex PCR, the repertoire was profiled, and TCRdb retains in-frame clones only, with some absent. Of roughly 140,000 clones in the sample, approximately 87% were seen once. CDR3 length: 15 amino acids. V lost 3 bases and J lost 1; bases outside the gene matches: 5. CDR1 is SGHVS and CDR2 is FQNEAQ in the germline V gene. This sample was included in a study of blood T cell repertoires in COVID-19. Sequenced material: PBMCs or T cells enriched from blood (not recorded which). The V call is TRBV7-8, the J call TRBJ1-1, with 7 bases fitting TRBD1. This sequence was found in a man aged 50-59 years in a cohort exposed to, infected with or recovered from COVID-19 (not recorded which). CDR3 residues: CASSFEGAPNTEAFF. In nucleotides, the CDR3 is TGTGCCAGCAGCTTTGAGGGGGCCCCGAACACTGAAGCTTTCTTT. Variable domain in full (rest from reference TRBV7-8 and TRBJ1-1): GAGVSQSPRYKVAKRGQDVALRCDPISGHVSLFWYQQALGQGPEFLTYFQNEAQLDKSGLPSDRFFAERPEGSVSTLKIQRTQQEDSAVYLCASSFEGAPNTEAFFGQGTRLTVV.